The next 28 T cell receptor beta chains were all read from a single sample in a study of T cell changes during pregnancy in multiple sclerosis. The repertoire was sequenced with immunoSEQ multiplex PCR; TCRdb's copy has only in-frame clones and lacks some. Among about 76,000 clones listed, approximately 93% were seen once. The sequencing used peripheral blood, collected in the second trimester of pregnancy. The source of these receptors is a female donor with multiple sclerosis, enrolled in a pregnancy study.

This clone has a single count. The V and J genes are TRBV7-6 and TRBJ1-2; 9 bases fit TRBD1. V lost 5 bases, J lost 10 bases, and 11 bases stayed unmatched. Germline CDR1 reads SGHVS; CDR2 reads FNYEAQ. The CDR3 runs to 14 residues. The CDR3 here is CASSPGQGIGIYTF. As DNA, the CDR3 is TGTGCCAGCAGCCCCGGACAGGGGATCGGAATCTACACCTTC.

The gene calls are TRBV9 and TRBJ1-1, with a weak D call TRBD1 (6 bases). V was shortened by 0 bases and J by 1 base, with 13 bases between the two germline ends. Germline CDR1 and CDR2: SGDLS and YYNGEE. This CDR3 spans 16 amino acids. CDR3 region: CASSVGWGQRNTEAFF. The DNA of the CDR3 is TGTGCCAGCAGCGTAGGCTGGGGGCAAAGGAACACTGAAGCTTTCTTT.

The V call is TRBV5-4, the J call TRBJ2-5; 10 bases fit TRBD2. Germline V lookup: CDR1 SGHNT, CDR2 YYREEE (reference sequence). V was pared by 4 bases and J by 5 bases, with 11 bases of the junction left unmatched. This CDR3 is built from 16 residues. CDR3 bases: TGTGCCAGCAGCGGCATTAAAGCGGGGGGGCTGGAGACCCAGTACTTC. Amino acid sequence: CASSGIKAGGLETQYF.

V usage is TRBV7-8 and J usage is TRBJ1-5, with TRBD1 identical over 9 bases. With 0 bases clipped from V and 1 base from J, the junction kept 10 bases outside the gene matches. The CDR3 totals 19 residues. Germline V lookup: CDR1 SGHVS, CDR2 FQNEAQ. CDR3 sequence reads: CASSLAWSGGQGSNQPQHF. DNA of the CDR3: TGTGCCAGCAGCTTAGCGTGGTCAGGGGGACAGGGAAGCAATCAGCCCCAGCATTTT. The full variable domain, in which reference TRBV7-8 and TRBJ1-5 provide the parts outside the CDR3, is GAGVSQSPRYKVAKRGQDVALRCDPISGHVSLFWYQQALGQGPEFLTYFQNEAQLDKSGLPSDRFFAERPEGSVSTLKIQRTQQEDSAVYLCASSLAWSGGQGSNQPQHFGDGTRLSIL.

The chain uses TRBV5-6 and TRBJ1-1; TRBD1 aligns across 10 bases. J gave up 6 bases and V 2 bases, and 1 base lay outside the gene matches. The CDR3 is 13 residues long. The germline V gene has CDR1 SGHDT and CDR2 YYEEEE. The CDR3 sequence: CASSLGQGAEAFF. The CDR3 region has the DNA TGTGCCAGCAGCTTAGGACAGGGGGCTGAAGCTTTCTTT.

The rearrangement joins TRBV7-6 to TRBJ2-2, with a tentative D call TRBD1 (6 bases). The V gene's germline CDR1 is SGHVS and CDR2 FNYEAQ. This CDR3 has 15 residues. V gave up 5 bases and J gave up 0 bases, with 10 bases separating them. CDR3 sequence reads: CASSTQGTNTGELFF. The CDR3 DNA follows: TGTGCCAGCAGCACCCAGGGGACGAACACCGGGGAGCTGTTTTTT. The full variable domain, rest sourced from reference TRBV7-6 and TRBJ2-2, is GAGVSQSPRYKVTKRGQDVALRCDPISGHVSLYWYRQALGQGPEFLTYFNYEAQQDKSGLPNDRFSAERPEGSISTLTIQRTEQRDSAMYRCASSTQGTNTGELFFGEGSRLTVL.

This sequence joins TRBV5-1 and TRBJ1-3; no firm D call. Germline loops: CDR1 SGHRS, CDR2 YFSETQ. V gave up 4 bases and J gave up 2 bases, with 7 bases separating them. The CDR3 has 13 amino acids. CDR3: CASSKIAGNTIYF. Here the CDR3 DNA reads TGCGCCAGCAGCAAAATCGCTGGAAACACCATATATTTT. Complete variable domain (other parts from reference TRBV5-1 and TRBJ1-3): KAGVTQTPRYLIKTRGQQVTLSCSPISGHRSVSWYQQTPGQGLQFLFEYFSETQRNKGNFPGRFSGRQFSNSRSEMNVSTLELGDSALYLCASSKIAGNTIYFGEGSWLTVV.

The rearrangement links TRBV27 to TRBJ2-7; TRBD1 matches at 7 bases. J lost 2 bases, V lost 7 bases, and 8 bases had no gene match. Germline V gives CDR1 MNHEY, CDR2 SMNVEV (reference sequence). The CDR3 runs to 14 residues. CDR3 sequence (DNA): TGTGCCAGCAACACCGGGACAGAACCCTACGAGCAGTACTTC. Translation gives CASNTGTEPYEQYF.

In DNA, the CDR3 is TGCAGCGTTGGGGACAGCCCCTACGAGCAGTACTTC. Translated, it gives CSVGDSPYEQYF. The V and J genes are TRBV29-1 and TRBJ2-7; 7 positions agree with TRBD1. Trimming cost V 4 bases and J 2 bases; bases outside gene matches: 2. Per germline, CDR1 SQVTM and CDR2 ANQGSEA. The CDR3 is 12 amino acids.

The rearrangement joins TRBV5-5 to TRBJ1-5, with 7 bases matching TRBD1. CDR1 is SGHKS, CDR2 YYEKEE, per germline (reference sequence). This CDR3 is 16 amino acids long. V shed 2 bases, J shed 3 bases, and the junction held 8 bases outside the gene matches. In DNA, the CDR3 is TGTGCCAGCAGCTTTGGTGCCGGGACAGTCAATCAGCCCCAGCATTTT. It encodes CASSFGAGTVNQPQHF.

The chain links TRBV5-8 to TRBJ1-5; D is unclear. Between the trimmed V and J ends, which lost 5 bases and 1 base, there was a span of 7 bases. Germline loops: CDR1 SGHTS, CDR2 YDEGEE. There are 13 residues in the CDR3. CDR3 nucleotides: TGTGCCAGCAGTGTCTCCAGCAATCAGCCCCAGCATTTT. This codes for CASSVSSNQPQHF. Full variable domain (outside the CDR3, taken from reference TRBV5-8 and TRBJ1-5): EAGVTQSPTHLIKTRGQQATLRCSPISGHTSVYWYQQALGLGLQFLLWYDEGEERNRGNFPPRFSGRQFPNYSSELNVNALELEDSALYLCASSVSSNQPQHFGDGTRLSIL.

This clone was seen a single time. The CDR3 reads CASSSGRSGEETQYF. In DNA, the CDR3 is TGTGCCAGCAGCTCAGGCCGGAGCGGGGAAGAGACCCAGTACTTC. V is TRBV5-4 and J is TRBJ2-5; 7 bases are shared with TRBD2. V lost 3 bases and J lost 3; bases outside the gene matches: 8. CDR3 size: 15 residues. In germline, CDR1 is SGHNT, CDR2 YYREEE (reference sequence).

The V call is TRBV7-9, the J call TRBJ2-2; a weak D match, TRBD2 (6 bases). Germline values: CDR1 SEHNR, CDR2 FQNEAQ (reference sequence). The CDR3 runs 18 residues. Trimming took off 0 bases at V and 0 bases at J, with 14 bases between the two ends. The chain's CDR3 is CASSLALATPSNTGELFF. As DNA, the CDR3 is TGTGCCAGCAGCTTAGCCCTAGCGACGCCCTCGAACACCGGGGAGCTGTTTTTT.

V gene TRBV2 combines with J gene TRBJ2-1; D is perhaps TRBD1 (5 bases). The CDR3 has 12 amino acids. CDR1 and CDR2 (germline): SNHLY, FYNNEI. The ends were cut back, 11 bases at V and 0 bases at J, with 8 bases in the middle. As DNA, the CDR3 is TGTGCCCAGGGAAGCTCCTACAATGAGCAGTTCTTC. Its protein is CAQGSSYNEQFF.

The V gene is TRBV6-1, the J gene TRBJ1-2; unclear D gene. Germline V gene lookup returns CDR1 MNHNS and CDR2 SASEGT. Trimming stripped 4 bases from V and 8 bases from J, with 14 bases between. The CDR3 is made up of 13 amino acids. For the CDR3, the DNA is TGTGCCAGCAGTGGCACCTTACTAGGAGGCTACACCTTC. Translation: CASSGTLLGGYTF.

The chain carries TRBV5-1 and TRBJ1-5; a possible D gene is TRBD1 (5 bases). V gave up 4 bases and J gave up 2 bases, with 13 bases separating them. The CDR3 runs to 15 residues. The V gene's germline CDR1 is SGHRS and CDR2 YFSETQ. The CDR3 loop is CASSPQGGGNQPQHF. The CDR3 DNA follows: TGCGCCAGCAGCCCGCAGGGAGGAGGCAATCAGCCCCAGCATTTT.

This chain uses TRBV4-1 with TRBJ2-3; tentative D call: TRBD2 (5 bases). Deletions cut 4 bases from V and 5 bases from J, with 19 bases between. Germline CDR1 and CDR2: MGHRA and YSYEKL. CDR3 length: 16 residues. DNA for the CDR3: TGCGCCAGCAGCCGCCCTGGTGGGAGTACTGGAGATACGCAGTATTTT. Amino acids: CASSRPGGSTGDTQYF.

This chain connects TRBV5-1 to TRBJ2-5; TRBD1 might be the D (8 bases). The CDR3 has 14 amino acids. The germline CDR1 and CDR2 sequences are SGHRS and YFSETQ. V was cut by 4 bases and J by 7 bases, with 17 bases left in between. As DNA, the CDR3 is TGCGCCAGCAGCAAAAAGACAGGGGAGGGGACCCAGTACTTC. As protein: CASSKKTGEGTQYF.

The chain combines TRBV4-1 with TRBJ2-7; 11 nucleotides agree with TRBD1. This CDR3 is 16 amino acids long. The V and J ends lost 1 base and 4 bases, in that order; junction bases with no gene match: 6. Germline CDR1 MGHRA, CDR2 YSYEKL. CDR3 region: CASSQVGTGGRYEQYF. For the CDR3, the DNA is TGCGCCAGCAGCCAAGTCGGGACAGGGGGGAGGTACGAGCAGTACTTC.

The chain uses TRBV18 and TRBJ1-5, with D maybe TRBD1 (5 bases). The V end lost 6 bases, the J end lost 4 bases, and 16 bases lay between the germline ends. The CDR3 sequence is 15 residues long. Per germline, CDR1 KGHSH and CDR2 LQKENI. In DNA form, the CDR3 reads TGTGCCAGCTCTCCCGGGACTTTAGGGAATCAGCCCCAGCATTTT. It specifies CASSPGTLGNQPQHF.

The V and J genes are TRBV19 and TRBJ2-1; tentatively, D is TRBD2 (7 bases). The CDR3 totals 15 residues. Trimming shortened V by 3 bases and J by 6 bases, and 15 bases separated the two germline ends. Germline lookup yields CDR1 LNHDA and CDR2 SQIVND (reference sequence). The CDR3 bases are TGTGCCAGTAGTATGGGGGGGCTCTATTTCAATGAGCAGTTCTTC. Amino acids: CASSMGGLYFNEQFF.

The gene calls are TRBV18 and TRBJ1-2, with 9 bases lining up with TRBD1. With V trimmed by 0 bases and J by 8 bases, 4 bases remained unmatched. This CDR3 region has 14 residues. CDR1 and CDR2 (germline): KGHSH, LQKENI. Here the CDR3 reads CASSPPRDREGYTF. The DNA for the CDR3 is TGTGCCAGCTCACCACCTCGGGACAGGGAGGGCTACACCTTC.

This clone has just one count. CDR3: CASSTPVGGQPQHF. The CDR3, as DNA: TGTGCCAGTAGTACACCCGTCGGAGGTCAGCCCCAGCATTTT. This chain joins TRBV19 and TRBJ1-5, with D unclear. With 4 bases removed from V and 6 bases from J, the gap between germline ends came to 13 bases. Germline loops: CDR1 LNHDA, CDR2 SQIVND (reference sequence). The CDR3 covers 14 residues.

The V call is TRBV5-8, the J call TRBJ2-1, with D possibly being TRBD2 (6 bases). Trimming removed 4 bases from V and 2 bases from J, with 10 bases in between. The CDR3 runs 14 residues. CDR1 SGHTS and CDR2 YDEGEE come from the germline V gene. In nucleotides, the CDR3 is TGTGCCAGCAGCCGATTAGCGGCCTACAATGAGCAGTTCTTC. Protein sequence: CASSRLAAYNEQFF.

The chain employs TRBV30 and TRBJ2-6; 10 bases agree with TRBD1. Per the germline V gene, CDR1 is GTSNPN and CDR2 is SVGIG (reference sequence). This CDR3 spans 18 amino acids. The V and J ends lost 0 bases and 4 bases, in that order; junction bases with no gene match: 9. The chain's CDR3 is CAWSVLGQGFSGANVLTF. The CDR3 DNA is TGTGCCTGGAGTGTACTGGGACAGGGGTTTTCGGGGGCCAACGTCCTGACTTTC. The entire variable domain, with the rest obtained from reference TRBV30 and TRBJ2-6, is as follows: SQTIHQWPATLVQPVGSPLSLECTVEGTSNPNLYWYRQAAGRGLQLLFYSVGIGQISSEVPQNLSASRPQDRQFILSSKKLLLSDSGFYLCAWSVLGQGFSGANVLTFGAGSRLTVL.

The V and J genes are TRBV14 and TRBJ2-3, with no clear D. The length of the CDR3 is 13 residues. With 4 bases removed from V and 2 bases from J, the gap between germline ends came to 7 bases. Per germline, CDR1 SGHDN and CDR2 FVKESK. CDR3: CASSRVFTDTQYF. CDR3 nucleotide sequence: TGTGCCAGCAGCCGAGTTTTCACAGATACGCAGTATTTT.

This chain joins TRBV5-5 and TRBJ2-5; tentatively, D is TRBD1 (6 bases). The CDR3 is 14 residues long. Trimming stripped 0 bases from V and 7 bases from J, with 13 bases between. Germline V gene lookup returns CDR1 SGHKS and CDR2 YYEKEE (reference sequence). The CDR3 nucleotides are TGTGCCAGCAGCTTGGAGGGGAAACAGGGGACCCAGTACTTC. Translated: CASSLEGKQGTQYF.

This chain uses TRBV5-4 with TRBJ2-7, with D unclear. This CDR3 is 13 amino acids long. The V end was cut by 0 bases, the J end by 2 bases, with 6 bases between. Germline V gene data show CDR1 as SGHNT and CDR2 as YYREEE (reference sequence). This chain's CDR3 is CASSLEQTYEQYF. CDR3 coding DNA: TGTGCCAGCAGCTTGGAACAGACCTACGAGCAGTACTTC.